One sample yielded the 22 T cell receptor beta chains listed below, sequenced in a study of T cell responses to AZD1222 COVID-19 vaccine. Profiled with immunoSEQ multiplex PCR; TCRdb holds only in-frame clones, not every one. The sample holds tens of thousands of clones; 88% are singletons and the top ten take 5.8%. Sequenced material: peripheral blood, taken on day 0 of AZD1222 vaccination. These receptors all stem from an adult in good health.

The chain links TRBV4-1 to TRBJ1-4; TRBD1 is a possible D gene (5 bases). The CDR3 is made up of 17 amino acids. Between the trimmed V and J ends, which lost 5 bases and 8 bases, there was a span of 24 bases. Germline V gives CDR1 MGHRA, CDR2 YSYEKL. The CDR3 region has the DNA TGCGCCAGCAGCTCTCCCCCCCACGGGGCTAGGAGGGAAAAACTGTTTTTT. Its translation is CASSSPPHGARREKLFF.

The V and J genes are TRBV10-3 and TRBJ2-7; tentative D call: TRBD2 (5 bases). V gave up 1 base and J gave up 1 base, with 8 bases separating them. From germline, CDR1 is ENHRY and CDR2 SYGVKD. The CDR3 sequence is 14 residues long. This CDR3 reads CAISELGGSYEQYF. In DNA, the CDR3 is TGTGCCATCAGTGAGTTAGGCGGGTCCTACGAGCAGTACTTC.

The J gene is TRBJ1-1, the V gene TRBV28; D is unclear. The CDR3 totals 14 residues. Germline V gene sequence: CDR1 MDHEN, CDR2 SYDVKM. V was shortened by 4 bases and J by 3 bases, with 12 bases between the two germline ends. CDR3 bases: TGTGCCAGCAGTTCTCCACCTCAGGACACTGAAGCTTTCTTT. Translated, it gives CASSSPPQDTEAFF.

This chain connects TRBV2 to TRBJ2-7, with D perhaps matching TRBD1 or TRBD2 (5 bases each). The CDR3 is 16 amino acids. V was clipped by 4 bases and J by 2 bases, with 18 bases between them. The germline V gene encodes CDR1 SNHLY and CDR2 FYNNEI. The chain's CDR3 is CASSGGETAQTYEQYF. The DNA for the CDR3 is TGTGCCAGCAGTGGTGGGGAGACAGCACAGACCTACGAGCAGTACTTC.

This chain joins TRBV7-3 and TRBJ1-2; 10 nucleotides line up with TRBD1. There are 15 residues in the CDR3. Germline assignment: CDR1 SGHTA and CDR2 FQGTGA. The J segment lost 5 bases and the V segment lost 4 bases, leaving 7 bases of the junction unmatched. The CDR3 DNA reads TGTGCCAGCAGCTCCGGGACAGGGGCCAGATATGGCTACACCTTC. Translated, it gives CASSSGTGARYGYTF.

By frequency in the sample, this clone is medium-sized. J is TRBJ2-2 and V is TRBV11-3; the match to TRBD2 covers 8 bases. The CDR3 runs 18 residues. Germline CDR1 SGHNT, CDR2 YENEEA. Unmatched junction bases numbered 6, after V lost 0 bases and J lost 0 bases. The CDR3 loop reads CASSLDSGNGPNTGELFF. The CDR3 coding sequence is TGTGCCAGCAGCTTAGATAGCGGGAATGGTCCGAACACCGGGGAGCTGTTTTTT. The full variable domain, rest sourced from reference TRBV11-3 and TRBJ2-2, is EAGVVQSPRYKIIEKKQPVAFWCNPISGHNTLYWYLQNLGQGPELLIRYENEEAVDDSQLPKDRFSAERLKGVDSTLKIQPAELGDSAVYLCASSLDSGNGPNTGELFFGEGSRLTVL.

This clone was observed once. The rearrangement links TRBV29-1 to TRBJ1-3; D might be TRBD1 (5 bases). CDR3 length: 11 amino acids. Germline V CDR1 and CDR2: SQVTM, ANQGSEA. The CDR3 nucleotides read TGCTCGTCCAGGGTCGGAAACACCATATATTTT. Translation gives CSSRVGNTIYF.

V usage is TRBV7-8 and J usage is TRBJ2-7; TRBD1 or TRBD2 may be the D gene (6 bases each). This CDR3 spans 16 amino acids. Germline V gene sequence: CDR1 SGHVS, CDR2 FQNEAQ. V dropped 0 bases and J dropped 3 bases, with 15 bases sitting between them. The DNA of the CDR3 is TGTGCCAGCAGCTTAGCGGTGGGCAGGGGAGGCTACGAGCAGTACTTC. Protein: CASSLAVGRGGYEQYF.

In DNA, the CDR3 is TGTGCCAGCAGTTACGGGTGGGGAACTGAAGCTTTCTTT. Amino acid sequence: CASSYGWGTEAFF. The chain couples TRBV6-2 or TRBV6-3 to TRBJ1-1; D ambiguous. Trimming left V 2 bases short and J 5 bases short, with 9 bases between. This CDR3 has 13 residues. Germline V gene data show CDR1 as MNHEY and CDR2 as SVGEGT.

The rearrangement joins TRBV28 to TRBJ1-4; 7 bases are shared with TRBD1. The CDR3 is 15 amino acids. Germline assignment: CDR1 MDHEN and CDR2 SYDVKM. Trimming removed 6 bases from V and 4 bases from J; junction bases left unmatched: 8. The CDR3: CASSGTDIRNEKLFF. For the CDR3, the DNA is TGTGCCAGCAGCGGGACAGATATACGTAATGAAAAACTGTTTTTT. Variable domain in full (rest from reference TRBV28 and TRBJ1-4): DVKVTQSSRYLVKRTGEKVFLECVQDMDHENMFWYRQDPGLGLRLIYFSYDVKMKEKGDIPEGYSVSREKKERFSLILESASTNQTSMYLCASSGTDIRNEKLFFGSGTQLSVL.

The rearrangement joins TRBV7-3 to TRBJ1-4, with D possibly matching TRBD1 (5 bases). This CDR3 spans 13 amino acids. CDR1 SGHTA and CDR2 FQGTGA come from the germline V gene. Trimming shortened V by 5 bases and J by 3 bases, and 7 bases separated the two germline ends. The CDR3 spells CASSRGPNEKLFF. CDR3 nucleotide sequence: TGTGCCAGCAGCCGGGGACCTAATGAAAAACTGTTTTTT.

Remarks on this clone: Other DNA sequences in the same sample also yield this CDR3. The chain is built from TRBV28 and TRBJ1-2; D might be TRBD1 (5 bases). Germline CDR1 and CDR2: MDHEN and SYDVKM. This CDR3 has 13 residues. The V and J ends lost 3 bases and 4 bases respectively, with 9 bases between them. The CDR3 coding sequence is TGTGCCAGCAGTTTCCGGGGGTCCTATGGCTACACCTTC. It encodes CASSFRGSYGYTF.

The chain carries TRBV15 and TRBJ1-5; possible D gene TRBD1, 6 bases. The ends were cut back, 4 bases at V and 4 bases at J, with 8 bases in the middle. CDR1 is LNHNV and CDR2 is YYDKDF in the germline V gene (reference sequence). There are 13 residues in the CDR3. CDR3 in DNA: TGTGCCACCAGCATAGGGGGGAATCAGCCCCAGCATTTT. Protein sequence: CATSIGGNQPQHF. Looking up the rest from reference TRBV15 and TRBJ1-5 gives the full variable domain: DAMVIQNPRYQVTQFGKPVTLSCSQTLNHNVMYWYQQKSSQAPKLLFHYYDKDFNNEADTPDNFQSRRPNTSFCFLDIRSPGLGDTAMYLCATSIGGNQPQHFGDGTRLSIL.

This sequence joins TRBV5-1 and TRBJ2-7; 8 bases match TRBD1. Germline V lookup: CDR1 SGHRS, CDR2 YFSETQ. This CDR3 has 16 residues. V trimming: 4 bases; J trimming: 5 bases; junction bases outside the gene matches: 14. The CDR3 nucleotides read TGCGCCAGCAGCCATAAGACCGGGACAGGAGTGGACGAGCAGTACTTC. Translation: CASSHKTGTGVDEQYF.

This clone has only a few counts. The V and J genes are TRBV7-9 and TRBJ1-1; possibly TRBD1 for D (5 bases). The CDR3 has 15 residues. The ends were cut back, 8 bases at V and 3 bases at J, with 19 bases in the middle. In germline, CDR1 is SEHNR, CDR2 FQNEAQ (reference sequence). In DNA, the CDR3 is TGTGCCAGCCGCCACGAAAACGGGGGGGACACTGAAGCTTTCTTT. Its translation: CASRHENGGDTEAFF.

The V and J genes are TRBV4-2 and TRBJ2-7; the D is unclear. From germline, CDR1 is LGHNA and CDR2 YNFKEQ. Trimming stripped 1 base from V and 3 bases from J, with 7 bases between. There are 13 residues in the CDR3. The chain's CDR3 is CASSQALDYEQYF. CDR3 sequence (DNA): TGTGCCAGCAGCCAAGCATTAGACTACGAGCAGTACTTC.

This chain uses TRBV9 with TRBJ2-5; 8 nucleotides match TRBD2. Losses at the gene ends were 0 bases for V and 3 bases for J; bases not matched to a gene: 7. The germline V gene has CDR1 SGDLS and CDR2 YYNGEE. CDR3 length: 16 amino acids. CDR3 residues: CASSVGGKREKETQYF. CDR3 DNA sequence: TGTGCCAGCAGCGTAGGGGGTAAGCGGGAGAAAGAGACCCAGTACTTC.

In DNA, the CDR3 is TGTGCCAGCAGTTTCGGGGGCCATTATGGCTACACCTTC. Translation: CASSFGGHYGYTF. J is TRBJ1-2 and V is TRBV12-3 or TRBV12-4, with a possible D match to TRBD1 (6 bases). The germline V and J ends were trimmed by 3 bases and 5 bases, with 10 bases remaining between them. The CDR3 extends over 13 amino acids.

This chain connects TRBV19 to TRBJ1-2; TRBD1 matches 12 bases. There are 17 residues in the CDR3. Trimming took 3 bases from V and 8 from J; bases not matched to a gene: 13. Germline loops: CDR1 LNHDA, CDR2 SQIVND (reference sequence). The CDR3 bases are TGTGCCAGTAGTATTAGGGATCTGGGACAGGGGGCGACCGGCTACACCTTC. Its protein product is CASSIRDLGQGATGYTF.

The chain is built from TRBV4-1 and TRBJ1-3; 7 positions agree with TRBD1. The CDR3 spans 16 residues. J gave up 2 bases and V 1 base, and 5 bases lay outside the gene matches. Germline CDR1 MGHRA, CDR2 YSYEKL. The CDR3 DNA reads as TGCGCCAGCAGCCAAGTACAGGGGTTCGCTGGAAACACCATATATTTT. Translating gives CASSQVQGFAGNTIYF.

This clone occurred a few times. The chain combines TRBV18 with TRBJ1-5; D is undetermined. Germline CDR1 is KGHSH and CDR2 is LQKENI. This CDR3 has 14 residues. Trimming removed 2 bases at V and 4 bases at J, with 9 bases between. The CDR3 spells CASSPDHGNQPQHF. The CDR3 region has the DNA TGTGCCAGCTCACCAGATCACGGAAATCAGCCCCAGCATTTT.

This clone showed up just a few times. The rearrangement links TRBV7-8 to TRBJ2-1, with D uncertain. CDR3 length equals 13 residues. The V end lost 5 bases, the J end lost 7 bases, and 12 bases lay between the germline ends. The germline CDR1 and CDR2 sequences are SGHVS and FQNEAQ. CDR3 in amino acids: CASSPPRVNEQFF. CDR3 nucleotide sequence: TGTGCCAGCAGCCCCCCTAGGGTTAATGAGCAGTTCTTC. Drawing the rest from reference TRBV7-8 and TRBJ2-1, the complete variable domain is GAGVSQSPRYKVAKRGQDVALRCDPISGHVSLFWYQQALGQGPEFLTYFQNEAQLDKSGLPSDRFFAERPEGSVSTLKIQRTQQEDSAVYLCASSPPRVNEQFFGPGTRLTVL.